Below, 5 T cell receptor beta chains from the same sample are listed, as sequenced in a study of T-cell reconstitution after alpha-beta-depleted transplantation in children. Unique molecular identifiers tagged the TCRbeta library. TCRdb reanalysed the PCR reads using MiXCR and keeps one entry per CDR3 protein. The sample has hundreds of thousands of distinct CDR3 sequences; 10% to 15% are singletons. The sample consisted of PBMCs, mostly from graft donor cells, taken 360 days after TCRalphabeta/CD19-depleted stem cell transplant. The receptors stem from a male patient aged 10 to 17 who had a stem cell transplant for acute myeloid leukemia, so the T cells may come from the graft donor.

J is TRBJ1-1 and V is TRBV28; unclear D gene. The germline gives CDR1 MDHEN, CDR2 SYDVKM. There are 14 residues in the CDR3. The V and J ends lost 3 bases and 1 base respectively, with 9 bases between them. The CDR3: CASSFNEQNTEAFF. The CDR3 DNA reads as TGTGCCAGCAGTTTCAACGAGCAGAACACTGAAGCTTTCTTT.

This sequence joins TRBV3-1 and TRBJ2-7; 7 positions match TRBD2. Germline CDR1 LGHDT, CDR2 YNNKEL (reference sequence). The CDR3 consists of 15 residues. The V gene end was trimmed by 1 base and the J gene end by 3 bases; junction bases not matched to a gene: 6. Written as DNA, the CDR3 is TGTGCCAGCAGCCAAGTTACGGGAGGTATCTACGAGCAGTACTTC. This codes for CASSQVTGGIYEQYF.

This clonotype has a handful of counts. V gene TRBV4-2 combines with J gene TRBJ2-7; D is perhaps TRBD1 (5 bases). CDR1 and CDR2 from the germline V gene are LGHNA and YNFKEQ. V lost 4 bases and J lost 3, with 13 bases in between. The CDR3 consists of 14 residues. CDR3 coding DNA: TGTGCCAGCAGCCCGTGGTCGACAGACTACGAGCAGTACTTC. Its translation is CASSPWSTDYEQYF.

V usage is TRBV9 and J usage is TRBJ2-1; D possibly uses TRBD1 or TRBD2 (5 bases each). Germline values: CDR1 SGDLS, CDR2 YYNGEE. The ends were cut back, 4 bases at V and 7 bases at J, with 18 bases in the middle. This CDR3 comprises 15 residues. The CDR3 sequence is CASSNSGLTRNEQFF. CDR3 sequence (DNA): TGTGCCAGCAGCAACTCGGGGCTGACTCGGAATGAGCAGTTCTTC.

This clonotype was counted a few times. The chain carries TRBV29-1 and TRBJ2-3; 8 bases are shared with TRBD2. Germline V lookup: CDR1 SQVTM, CDR2 ANQGSEA. This CDR3 comprises 13 residues. Trimming cost V 8 bases and J 2 bases; bases outside gene matches: 6. The CDR3 nucleotides are TGCAGCCTCGGGGGGGTCCTCACAGATACGCAGTATTTT. Translated: CSLGGVLTDTQYF.